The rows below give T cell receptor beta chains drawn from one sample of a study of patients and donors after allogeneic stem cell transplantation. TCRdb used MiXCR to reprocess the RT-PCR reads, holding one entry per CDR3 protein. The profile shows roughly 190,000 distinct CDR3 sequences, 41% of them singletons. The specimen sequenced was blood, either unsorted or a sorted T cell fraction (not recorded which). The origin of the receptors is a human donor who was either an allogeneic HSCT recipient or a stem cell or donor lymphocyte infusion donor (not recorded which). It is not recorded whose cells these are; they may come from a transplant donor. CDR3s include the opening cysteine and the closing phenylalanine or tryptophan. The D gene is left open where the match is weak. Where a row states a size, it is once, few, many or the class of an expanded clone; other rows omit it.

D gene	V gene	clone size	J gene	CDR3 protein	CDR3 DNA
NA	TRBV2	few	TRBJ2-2	CASSQVNTGELFF	TGTGCCAGCAGCCAAGTGAACACCGGGGAGCTGTTTTTT
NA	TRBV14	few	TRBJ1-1	CASSQDLGVSNTEAFF	TGTGCCAGCAGCCAAGATCTGGGGGTTTCGAACACTGAAGCTTTCTTT
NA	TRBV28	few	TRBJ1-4	CASSLTGSGEKLFF	TGTGCCAGCAGTCTCACAGGGAGTGGTGAAAAACTGTTTTTT
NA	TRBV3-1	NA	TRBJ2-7	CASSQVVPYEQYF	TGTGCCAGCAGCCAAGTTGTGCCCTACGAGCAGTACTTC
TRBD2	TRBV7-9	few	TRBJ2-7	CASSSVLGRTSSYEQYF	TGTGCCAGCAGCTCCGTTCTCGGGAGGACATCCTCCTACGAGCAGTACTTC
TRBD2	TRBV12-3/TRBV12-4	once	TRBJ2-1	CASSLLLAGTYNEQFF	TGTGCCAGCAGTTTACTGCTAGCGGGAACCTACAATGAGCAGTTCTTC
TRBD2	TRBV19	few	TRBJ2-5	CAVSPGGRGETQYF	TGTGCCGTCTCCCCGGGAGGGAGAGGGGAGACCCAGTACTTC
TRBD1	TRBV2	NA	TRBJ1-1	CASSRPTGTNTEAFF	TGTGCCAGCAGTCGACCGACAGGGACGAACACTGAAGCTTTCTTT
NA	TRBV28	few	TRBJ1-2	CASRVGGKLYGYTF	TGTGCCAGCAGGGTAGGAGGCAAACTCTATGGCTACACCTTC
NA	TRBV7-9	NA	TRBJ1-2	CAGEAAALVTPYGYTF	TGTGCCGGGGAGGCAGCTGCCCTTGTCACTCCCTATGGCTACACCTTC
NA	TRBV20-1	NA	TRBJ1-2	CSASRTSFDYTF	TGCAGTGCTAGTCGTACGTCTTTTGACTACACCTTC
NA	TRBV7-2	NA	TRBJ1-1	CASSSPFGAHTEAFF	TGTGCCAGCAGCTCCCCTTTTGGGGCCCACACTGAAGCTTTCTTT
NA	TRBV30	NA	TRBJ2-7	CAWGPAYEQYF	TGTGCCTGGGGTCCAGCCTACGAGCAGTACTTC
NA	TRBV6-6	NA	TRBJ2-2	CASNPGTTGLGGELFF	TGTGCCAGCAATCCAGGAACTACAGGGCTAGGCGGGGAGCTGTTTTTT
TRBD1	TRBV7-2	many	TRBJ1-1	CASSLRQGEAFF	TGTGCCAGCAGCTTACGACAGGGGGAAGCTTTCTTT
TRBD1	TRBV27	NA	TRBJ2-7	CASSFSGQYEQYF	TGTGCCAGCAGTTTCTCGGGACAGTACGAGCAGTACTTC
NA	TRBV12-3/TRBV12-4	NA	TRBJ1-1	CASSPEGLRIEAFF	TGTGCCAGCAGTCCAGAAGGATTAAGAATAGAAGCTTTCTTT
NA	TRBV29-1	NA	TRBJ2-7	CSVLSGNEQYF	TGCAGCGTTCTCTCAGGGAACGAGCAGTACTTC
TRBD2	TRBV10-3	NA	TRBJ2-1	CAISDLAGAGNEQFF	TGTGCCATCAGTGACCTAGCGGGAGCGGGCAATGAGCAGTTCTTC
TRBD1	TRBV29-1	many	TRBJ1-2	CSVGDRDRGRYGYTF	TGCAGCGTTGGGGACCGGGACAGGGGACGTTATGGCTACACCTTC
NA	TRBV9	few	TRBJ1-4	CASSINPGGSANEKLFF	TGTGCCAGCAGCATCAACCCTGGGGGTTCGGCTAATGAAAAACTGTTTTTT
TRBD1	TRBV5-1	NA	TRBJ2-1	CASSLEGQGHNEQFF	TGCGCCAGCAGCTTGGAGGGACAGGGTCACAATGAGCAGTTCTTC
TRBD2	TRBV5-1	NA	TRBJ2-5	CASSWGGTSGIGEETQYF	TGCGCCAGCAGCTGGGGCGGGACTAGCGGGATCGGGGAAGAGACCCAGTACTTC
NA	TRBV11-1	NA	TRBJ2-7	CASSLDWARSYEQYF	TGTGCCAGCAGCTTAGACTGGGCGAGGTCCTACGAGCAGTACTTC
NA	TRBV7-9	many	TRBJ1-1	CASGYRNTEAFF	TGTGCCAGCGGCTACCGGAACACTGAAGCTTTCTTT
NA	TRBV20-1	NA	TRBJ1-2	CSAPLDSNYGYTF	TGCAGTGCTCCCCTGGACAGCAACTATGGCTACACCTTC
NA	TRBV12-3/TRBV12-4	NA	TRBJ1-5	CASSLSSGGQPQHF	TGTGCCAGCAGTTTGAGTAGTGGGGGTCAGCCCCAGCATTTT
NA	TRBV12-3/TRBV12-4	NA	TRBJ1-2	CASSLGAEGHGYTF	TGTGCCAGCAGCTTGGGGGCAGAGGGGCATGGCTACACCTTC
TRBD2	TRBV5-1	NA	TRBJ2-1	CASSLVASGRTTYNEQFF	TGCGCCAGCAGCTTGGTGGCTAGCGGGAGGACTACCTACAATGAGCAGTTCTTC
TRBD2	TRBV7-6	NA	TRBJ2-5	CASSLDGLAGGVETQYF	TGTGCCAGCAGCTTAGATGGACTAGCGGGAGGGGTAGAGACCCAGTACTTC
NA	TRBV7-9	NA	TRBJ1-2	CASSSSGGAMGHGYTF	TGTGCCAGCAGCTCATCCGGCGGGGCTATGGGACATGGCTACACCTTC
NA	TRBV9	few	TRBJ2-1	CASSVTSEQFF	TGTGCCAGCAGCGTGACTTCGGAGCAGTTCTTC
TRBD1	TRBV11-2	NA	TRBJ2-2	CASSLQGAQGELFF	TGTGCCAGCAGCTTACAGGGGGCGCAAGGGGAGCTGTTTTTT
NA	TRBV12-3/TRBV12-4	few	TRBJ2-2	CASSLGPTGELFF	TGTGCCAGCAGTTTAGGCCCCACCGGGGAGCTGTTTTTT
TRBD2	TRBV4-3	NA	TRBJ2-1	CASSQGTSGRAFHEQFF	TGCGCCAGCAGCCAAGGGACTAGCGGGAGGGCCTTCCATGAGCAGTTCTTC
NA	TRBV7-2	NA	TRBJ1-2	CASSLGGEYGYTF	TGTGCCAGCAGCTTAGGAGGGGAATATGGCTACACCTTC
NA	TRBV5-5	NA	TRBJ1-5	CASSSDDRFWLNYSNQPQHF	TGTGCCAGCAGCTCCGACGACAGGTTCTGGCTCAATTATAGCAATCAGCCCCAGCATTTT